This T cell receptor beta chain was sequenced for a study of post-analysis software for immune sequencing data. General study findings and limits: Compared with controls, patients showed significantly lower normalized Chao1 diversity. F measure showed strong co-clustering of same-batch samples.

Tagging with unique molecular identifiers was a feature of the TCR beta cDNA libraries. TCRdb reprocessed the PCR reads with MiXCR, giving one entry per CDR3 protein. The repertoire has fewer than 850,000 distinct CDR3 sequences, around 42% of them found once; the top ten carry 4.9%. A remark on this clonotype: The antigen is not known.

This receptor was taken from a girl between 5 and 17 years old with multiple sclerosis. The source material was blood.

CDR3 in amino acids: CASSRQGSGQETQYF. The CDR3 DNA reads TGTGCCAGCAGCCGACAGGGTTCGGGCCAAGAGACCCAGTACTTC. The genes are TRBV28 and TRBJ2-5; 7 bases are shared with TRBD1. Germline trimming cut 6 bases from V and 1 base from J; bases unmatched to any gene: 8. Germline lookup yields CDR1 MDHEN and CDR2 SYDVKM. This CDR3 spans 15 amino acids.